One TCR beta chain is described in this entry. What it recognizes is unknown. The data were obtained in a study of OX40 agonist ivuxolimab in advanced cancers. Study-level background: Patients treated during dose escalation were battling hepatocellular carcinoma, melanoma, renal cell or head and neck cancer. Study-level points and caveats: CD8+ T cells averaged more expanded clones than CD4+. Those patients achieving a partial response at 0.1-3.0 mg/kg showed among the lowest clonal expansion.

Patients were ineligible given autoimmune disease history or systemic immunosuppression. Sequencing used immunoSEQ multiplex PCR; TCRdb keeps in-frame clones, though not all of them. This table has tens of thousands of clones, approximately 88% appearing once. The V gene's germline CDR1 is SEHNR and CDR2 FQNEAQ (reference sequence). The CDR3 totals 14 residues. The V and J ends lost 4 bases and 6 bases, in that order; junction bases with no gene match: 8. The receptor's source is an adult with an advanced solid tumor such as melanoma, head and neck, liver or kidney cancer. The sample here was CD4+ or CD8+ T cells sorted from blood, taken in a trial of the OX40 agonist ivuxolimab. V gene TRBV7-9 combines with J gene TRBJ1-1; the match to TRBD1 covers 7 bases. The CDR3 is CASSSLEGASEAFF. The CDR3 nucleotides read TGTGCCAGCAGCTCGCTGGAGGGGGCATCTGAAGCTTTCTTT.